These T cell receptor beta chains were read from a single sample in a study of shared T cell receptors in the human thymus. Sequencing was performed with immunoSEQ multiplex PCR; in TCRdb, only in-frame clones are kept and a portion is missing. The sample has hundreds of thousands of clones; around 87% are singletons. This sample also belongs to another study, concerning human thymus T cells.

The sample comprised thymocytes. Source of these receptors: a boy less than two years old with a congenital heart defect. The CDR3 runs from the conserved cysteine through the conserved F or W. D genes are given only for firm matches. Only part of the rows carry a size: once, few, many, or a class if the clone is expanded.

TRBV7-8,TRBJ2-1,NA,NA,TGTGCCAGCAGCTTTGTCGGGCAGGCGGGCGGTGAGCAGTTCTTC,CASSFVGQAGGEQFF
TRBV4-3,TRBJ2-1,NA,TRBD2,TGCGCCAGCAGCGGGGCGGGAGCACCCAACAATGAGCAGTTCTTC,CASSGAGAPNNEQFF
TRBV5-6,TRBJ1-6,once,TRBD1,TGTGCCAGCACCGCCCAGGGACAGAGGGGCAATTCACCCCTCCACTTT,CASTAQGQRGNSPLHF
TRBV5-1,TRBJ2-2,NA,TRBD2,TGCGCCAGCAGCTTGAGACTAGCGGGAGGGCCGGGCACCGGGGAGCTGTTTTTT,CASSLRLAGGPGTGELFF
TRBV4-3,TRBJ1-5,few,NA,TGCGCCAGCAGCCAAGATTCGACGGGTCAGCCCCAGCATTTT,CASSQDSTGQPQHF
TRBV5-8,TRBJ1-2,once,NA,TGTGCCAGCAGCTTGCCTAACGGTGGACTCTATGGCTACACCTTC,CASSLPNGGLYGYTF
TRBV5-1,TRBJ2-5,NA,NA,TGCGCCAGCAGCTTCCGCAGGGGTCAAGAGACCCAGTACTTC,CASSFRRGQETQYF
TRBV6-1,TRBJ2-1,NA,NA,TGTGCCAGCAGTGCAGGGGACAATGAGCAGTTCTTC,CASSAGDNEQFF
TRBV25-1,TRBJ2-7,once,TRBD2,TGTGCCAGCAGTGAATCATTGGGGGGGACCTACGAGCAGTACTTC,CASSESLGGTYEQYF
TRBV28,TRBJ2-7,NA,TRBD1,TGTGCCAGCAGTTGGACAGGGAGCTACGAGCAGTACTTC,CASSWTGSYEQYF
TRBV20-1,TRBJ2-5,NA,NA,TGCAGCACAGAAGACCAAGAGACCCAGTACTTC,CSTEDQETQYF
TRBV4-3,TRBJ2-3,once,TRBD2,TGCGCCAGCAGCCAAGAGAGCGGGAGAGGGGGGGGAACAGATACGCAGTATTTT,CASSQESGRGGGTDTQYF
TRBV5-6,TRBJ2-3,once,NA,TGTGCCAGCAGCCCCCAGGGGGGATTTGAAGATACGCAGTATTTT,CASSPQGGFEDTQYF
TRBV28,TRBJ1-1,few,NA,TGTGCCAGCAGTTTAGGCACCACTGAAGCTTTCTTT,CASSLGTTEAFF
TRBV7-3,TRBJ1-1,once,NA,TGTGCCAGCAGCAAAACAGGGAACACTGAAGCTTTCTTT,CASSKTGNTEAFF
TRBV28,TRBJ1-1,NA,NA,TGTGCCAGCAGTTCCGGGGGGACTGAAGCTTTCTTT,CASSSGGTEAFF
TRBV2,TRBJ2-2,NA,TRBD2,TGTGCCAGCAAAGAGGGTCTAGCGGGGGAGAACACCGGGGAGCTGTTTTTT,CASKEGLAGENTGELFF
TRBV4-1,TRBJ1-5,NA,TRBD1,TGCGCCAGCAGCCAAGAGGGAGGGACAGGGGGAAGGGGGCAGCCCCAGCATTTT,CASSQEGGTGGRGQPQHF
TRBV27,TRBJ1-3,NA,NA,TGTGCCAGCAGTTTTCCGACTTTCTGCTCTGGAAACACCATATATTTT,CASSFPTFCSGNTIYF
TRBV12-2,TRBJ1-5,NA,NA,TGTGCAAGTCGCTTAGCCCGGGACATCCCCAATCAGCCCCAGCATTTT,CASRLARDIPNQPQHF
TRBV27,TRBJ1-4,NA,TRBD1,TGTGCCAGCAGCCCTGACAGGGTTAAAAAACTGTTTTTT,CASSPDRVKKLFF